The rows below give T cell receptor beta chains drawn from one sample of a study of persistence of HIV-infected CD4 T cells. What these receptors recognize is not known. Repertoires were generated with immunoSEQ multiplex PCR, while TCRdb's copy carries only in-frame clones and drops some. The table lists about 43,000 clones, roughly 90% of them singletons. The material was CD4+ T cells sorted from PBMCs after 18-hour stimulation, obtained from a patient who received antiretroviral therapy. These receptors all come from an adult man with HIV who was CMV-seropositive. Both conserved end residues are part of each CDR3. The D gene is left open where the match is weak. The size field is filled for only some rows; it gives once, few, many or a size class.

cdr3_aa | cdr3_nt | j_call | v_call | d_call | clone_size
CSASERTPLYYGYTF | TGCAGTGCTAGTGAGAGGACACCCCTCTACTATGGCTACACCTTC | TRBJ1-2 | TRBV20-1 | - | -
CASSQERLVYNEQFF | TGTGCCAGCAGCCAAGAGAGGTTAGTCTACAATGAGCAGTTCTTC | TRBJ2-1 | TRBV3-1/TRBV3-2 | - | few
CASRPGGRIRSPLHF | TGTGCCAGCAGACCCGGGGGCAGAATAAGATCACCCCTCCACTTT | TRBJ1-6 | TRBV27 | - | -
CASSLASANTEAFF | TGCGCCAGCAGCTTGGCGTCAGCGAACACTGAAGCTTTCTTT | TRBJ1-1 | TRBV5-1 | - | -
CASGLASVPEAFF | TGTGCTAGTGGTTTGGCTTCGGTGCCTGAAGCTTTCTTT | TRBJ1-1 | TRBV12-5 | - | -
CASRRSGNTEAFF | TGTGCCAGCAGACGCAGTGGGAACACTGAAGCTTTCTTT | TRBJ1-1 | TRBV12-3/TRBV12-4 | - | -
CASSLAQGPGELFF | TGCGCCAGCAGCTTGGCCCAGGGCCCCGGGGAGCTGTTTTTT | TRBJ2-2 | TRBV5-1 | - | -
CASSEGTGTRGDGYTF | TGTGCCAGCAGCGAGGGAACAGGCACCCGGGGCGATGGCTACACCTTC | TRBJ1-2 | TRBV9 | - | -
CASSLGQGFSGANVLTF | TGCGCCAGCAGCTTGGGGCAGGGGTTTTCTGGGGCCAACGTCCTGACTTTC | TRBJ2-6 | TRBV5-1 | - | -
CASSLEGGAYNEQFF | TGCGCCAGCAGCTTGGAGGGCGGAGCCTACAATGAGCAGTTCTTC | TRBJ2-1 | TRBV5-1 | - | once
CASVDRGATDTQYF | TGCGCCAGCGTCGACAGGGGCGCCACAGATACGCAGTATTTT | TRBJ2-3 | TRBV5-1 | TRBD1 | -
CASVGHGSGNTIYF | TGTGCCAGCGTGGGACATGGCTCTGGAAACACCATATATTTT | TRBJ1-3 | TRBV28 | - | -
CASSSTSGGADEQFF | TGTGCCAGCAGCTCCACTAGCGGGGGGGCGGATGAGCAGTTCTTC | TRBJ2-1 | TRBV7-6 | TRBD2 | -
CASSLSPGTGGFNQPQHF | TGTGCCAGCAGTTTATCCCCAGGGACAGGGGGCTTCAATCAGCCCCAGCATTTT | TRBJ1-5 | TRBV28 | TRBD1 | -
CASSFAYPNTGELFF | TGTGCCAGCAGTTTTGCCTATCCGAACACCGGGGAGCTGTTTTTT | TRBJ2-2 | TRBV27 | - | -
CASSPRVVTNTGELFF | TGTGCCAGCTCACCCAGGGTAGTCACGAACACCGGGGAGCTGTTTTTT | TRBJ2-2 | TRBV18 | - | -
CASSLEHPGQATYEQYF | TGCGCCAGCAGCCTCGAACATCCGGGACAGGCCACCTACGAGCAGTACTTC | TRBJ2-7 | TRBV4-1 | TRBD1 | -
CASSIRRGDTQYF | TGTGCCAGTAGTATACGGCGGGGAGATACGCAGTATTTT | TRBJ2-3 | TRBV19 | - | -
CASSLGAYEQYF | TGTGCCAGCAGTTTAGGCGCCTACGAGCAGTACTTC | TRBJ2-7 | TRBV28 | - | -
CASNERFIGGYTF | TGTGCCAGTAACGAACGGTTTATTGGGGGCTACACCTTC | TRBJ1-2 | TRBV19 | - | -
CASSGAGIWAGYTF | TGTGCCAGCAGTGGGGCCGGGATCTGGGCCGGCTACACCTTC | TRBJ1-2 | TRBV28 | - | -
CASSGGQAGQPQHF | TGTGCCAGCAGCGGAGGACAGGCAGGGCAGCCCCAGCATTTT | TRBJ1-5 | TRBV7-8 | TRBD1 | -
CASSFGQGGSTEAFF | TGTGCCAGCAGCTTTGGACAGGGAGGAAGCACTGAAGCTTTCTTT | TRBJ1-1 | TRBV7-9 | TRBD1 | -